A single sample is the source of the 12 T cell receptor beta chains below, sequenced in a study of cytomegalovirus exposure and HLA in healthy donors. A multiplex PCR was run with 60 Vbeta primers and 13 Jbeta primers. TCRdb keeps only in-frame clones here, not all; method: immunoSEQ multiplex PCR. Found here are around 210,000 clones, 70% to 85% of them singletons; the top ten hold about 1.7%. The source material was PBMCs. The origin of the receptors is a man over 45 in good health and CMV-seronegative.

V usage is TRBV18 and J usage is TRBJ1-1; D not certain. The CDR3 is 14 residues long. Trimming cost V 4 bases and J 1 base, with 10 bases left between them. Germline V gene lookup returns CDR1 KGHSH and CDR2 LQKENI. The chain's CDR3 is CASSRGRGNTEAFF. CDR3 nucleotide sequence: TGTGCCAGCTCACGCGGCCGGGGGAACACTGAAGCTTTCTTT.

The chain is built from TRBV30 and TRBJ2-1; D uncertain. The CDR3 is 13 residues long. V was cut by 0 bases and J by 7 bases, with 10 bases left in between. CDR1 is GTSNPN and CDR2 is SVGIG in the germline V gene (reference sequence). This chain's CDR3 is CAWSVDGRNEQFF. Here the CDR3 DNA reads TGTGCCTGGAGTGTAGACGGCAGGAATGAGCAGTTCTTC.

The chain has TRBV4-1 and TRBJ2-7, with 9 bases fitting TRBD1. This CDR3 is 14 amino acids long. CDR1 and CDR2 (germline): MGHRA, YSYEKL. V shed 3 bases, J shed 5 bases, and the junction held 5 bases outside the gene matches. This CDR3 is CASSQDGQGNEQYF. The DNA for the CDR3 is TGCGCCAGCAGCCAGGACGGACAGGGGAACGAGCAGTACTTC.

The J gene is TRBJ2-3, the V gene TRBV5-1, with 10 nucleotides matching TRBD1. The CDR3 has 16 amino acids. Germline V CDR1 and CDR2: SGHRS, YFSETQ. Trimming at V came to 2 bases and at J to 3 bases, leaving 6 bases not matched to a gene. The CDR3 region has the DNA TGCGCCAGCAGCTTAGGACAGGGGGATTATACAGATACGCAGTATTTT. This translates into CASSLGQGDYTDTQYF. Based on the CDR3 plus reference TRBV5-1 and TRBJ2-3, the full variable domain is KAGVTQTPRYLIKTRGQQVTLSCSPISGHRSVSWYQQTPGQGLQFLFEYFSETQRNKGNFPGRFSGRQFSNSRSEMNVSTLELGDSALYLCASSLGQGDYTDTQYFGPGTRLTVL.

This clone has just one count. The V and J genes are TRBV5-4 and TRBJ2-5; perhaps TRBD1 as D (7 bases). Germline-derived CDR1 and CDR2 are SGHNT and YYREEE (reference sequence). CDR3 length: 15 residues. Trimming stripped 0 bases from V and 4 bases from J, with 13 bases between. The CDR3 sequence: CASSLGQGGGETQYF. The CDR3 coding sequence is TGTGCCAGCAGCTTGGGGCAGGGGGGAGGAGAGACCCAGTACTTC.

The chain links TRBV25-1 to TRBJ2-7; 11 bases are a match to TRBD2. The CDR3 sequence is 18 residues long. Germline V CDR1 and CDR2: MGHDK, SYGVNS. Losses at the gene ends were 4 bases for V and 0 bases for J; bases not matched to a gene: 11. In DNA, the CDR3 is TGTGCCAGCAGTGGGCCTAGCGGGAGGAACAGGAGCTCCTACGAGCAGTACTTC. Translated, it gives CASSGPSGRNRSSYEQYF.

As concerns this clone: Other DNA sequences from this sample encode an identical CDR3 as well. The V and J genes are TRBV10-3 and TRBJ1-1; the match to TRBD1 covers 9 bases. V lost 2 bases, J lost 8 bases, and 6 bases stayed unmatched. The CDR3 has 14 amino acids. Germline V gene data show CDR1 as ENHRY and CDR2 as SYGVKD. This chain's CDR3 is CAISETSDRGEAFF. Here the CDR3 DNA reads TGTGCCATCAGTGAGACCTCGGACAGGGGCGAAGCTTTCTTT.

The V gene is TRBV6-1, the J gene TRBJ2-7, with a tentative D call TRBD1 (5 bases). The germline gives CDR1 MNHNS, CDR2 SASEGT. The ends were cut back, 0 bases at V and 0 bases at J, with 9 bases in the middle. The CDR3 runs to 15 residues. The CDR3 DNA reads TGTGCCAGCAGTGAAGCAGCAGGGAACTCCTACGAGCAGTACTTC. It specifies CASSEAAGNSYEQYF.

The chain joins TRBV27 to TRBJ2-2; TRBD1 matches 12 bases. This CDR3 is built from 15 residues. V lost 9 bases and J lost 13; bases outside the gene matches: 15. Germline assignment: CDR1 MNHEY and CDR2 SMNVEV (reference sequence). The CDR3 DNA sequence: TGTGCCAGTGGGTTTTGGGGACAGGGGGCGAGCGTGCTGTTTTTT. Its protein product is CASGFWGQGASVLFF.

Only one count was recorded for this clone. CDR3 sequence: CASSFWGAETQYF. CDR3 nucleotides: TGTGCCAGCAGCTTCTGGGGAGCGGAGACCCAGTACTTC. The rearrangement uses TRBV13 and TRBJ2-5; tentatively, D is TRBD2 (5 bases). The V end lost 3 bases, the J end lost 5 bases, and 10 bases lay between the germline ends. Germline V CDR1 and CDR2: PRHDT, FYEKMQ (reference sequence). CDR3 length: 13 residues.

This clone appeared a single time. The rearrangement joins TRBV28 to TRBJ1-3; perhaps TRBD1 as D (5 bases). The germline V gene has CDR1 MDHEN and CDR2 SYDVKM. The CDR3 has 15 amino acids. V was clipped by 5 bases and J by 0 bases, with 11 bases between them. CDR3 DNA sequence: TGTGCCAGCAGTCCAGGACATTCCTCTGGAAACACCATATATTTT. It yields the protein CASSPGHSSGNTIYF.

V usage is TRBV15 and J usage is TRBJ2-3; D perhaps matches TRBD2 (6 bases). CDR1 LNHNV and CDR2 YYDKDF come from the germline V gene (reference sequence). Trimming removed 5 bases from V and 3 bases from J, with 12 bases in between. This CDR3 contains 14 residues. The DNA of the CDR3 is TGTGCCACCAGCGGGTTTGGGGGGACAGATACGCAGTATTTT. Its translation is CATSGFGGTDTQYF.